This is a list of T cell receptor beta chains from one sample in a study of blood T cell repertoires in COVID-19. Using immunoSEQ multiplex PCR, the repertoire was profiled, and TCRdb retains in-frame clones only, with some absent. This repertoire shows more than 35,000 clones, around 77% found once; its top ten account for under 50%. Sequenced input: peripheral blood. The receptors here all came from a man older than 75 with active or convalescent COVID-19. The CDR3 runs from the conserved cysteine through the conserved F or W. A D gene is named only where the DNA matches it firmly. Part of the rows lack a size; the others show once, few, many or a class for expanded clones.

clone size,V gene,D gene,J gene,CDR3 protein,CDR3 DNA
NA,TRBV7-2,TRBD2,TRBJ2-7,CASRGGLASHEQYF,TGTGCCAGCAGGGGGGGACTAGCGTCCCACGAGCAGTACTTC
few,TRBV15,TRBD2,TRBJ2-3,CATSSPLATSTDTQYF,TGTGCCACCAGCAGTCCACTAGCGACGAGCACAGATACGCAGTATTTT
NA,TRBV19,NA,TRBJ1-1,CASKGGQTNTEAFF,TGTGCAAGTAAGGGAGGGCAGACGAACACTGAAGCTTTCTTT
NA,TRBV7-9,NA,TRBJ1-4,CASSLGRGSEKLFF,TGTGCCAGCAGCTTAGGGAGAGGGAGTGAAAAACTGTTTTTT
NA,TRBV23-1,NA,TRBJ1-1,CASRGPNTEAFF,TGCGCCAGCAGGGGCCCGAACACTGAAGCTTTCTTT
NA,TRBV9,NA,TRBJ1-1,CASSVGRAGTEAFF,TGTGCCAGCAGCGTAGGCAGGGCAGGCACTGAAGCTTTCTTT
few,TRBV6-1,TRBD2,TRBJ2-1,CASSESPSGRNEQFF,TGTGCCAGCAGTGAAAGTCCTAGCGGGAGGAATGAGCAGTTCTTC
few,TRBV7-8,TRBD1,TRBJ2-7,CASSFYRGADEQYF,TGTGCCAGCAGCTTTTACAGGGGCGCGGACGAGCAGTACTTC
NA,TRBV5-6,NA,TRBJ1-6,CASSLPRGAGLNSPLHF,TGTGCCAGCAGCTTGCCCCGGGGGGCGGGGTTGAATTCACCCCTCCACTTT
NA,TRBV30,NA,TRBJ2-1,CAWSVSGVVHEQFF,TGTGCCTGGAGTGTGTCGGGAGTAGTACATGAGCAGTTCTTC
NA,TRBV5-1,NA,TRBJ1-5,CASSPVGGYSNQPQHF,TGCGCCAGCAGCCCGGTCGGAGGGTATAGCAATCAGCCCCAGCATTTT
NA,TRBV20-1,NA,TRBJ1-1,CSAKGGTEAFF,TGCAGTGCCAAGGGGGGGACTGAAGCTTTCTTT
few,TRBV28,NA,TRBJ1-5,CASSLWAGWQPQHF,TGTGCCAGCAGTTTATGGGCAGGGTGGCAGCCCCAGCATTTT
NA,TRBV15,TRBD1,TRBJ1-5,CATSRDSNTGVGNQPQHF,TGTGCCACCAGCAGAGATTCAAACACAGGGGTGGGTAATCAGCCCCAGCATTTT
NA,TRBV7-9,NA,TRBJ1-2,CASSLGWQGSGYTF,TGTGCCAGCAGCTTAGGGTGGCAGGGGAGCGGCTACACCTTC
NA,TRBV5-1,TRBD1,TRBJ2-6,CASSLNRDRFSGANVLTF,TGCGCCAGCAGCTTAAACCGGGACAGATTCTCTGGGGCCAACGTCCTGACTTTC
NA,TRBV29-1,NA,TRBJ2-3,CSVEGSAEGDTQYF,TGCAGCGTTGAAGGTTCCGCGGAGGGAGATACGCAGTATTTT
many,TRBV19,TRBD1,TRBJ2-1,CASSPRGGQGRDNEQFF,TGTGCCAGTAGTCCTCGGGGAGGACAGGGGAGGGACAATGAGCAGTTCTTC
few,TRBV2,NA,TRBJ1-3,CASTQIVTHSGNTIYF,TGTGCCAGCACACAAATCGTCACGCACTCTGGAAACACCATATATTTT
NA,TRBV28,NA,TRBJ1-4,CASTAGASEKLFF,TGTGCCAGCACAGCAGGGGCCAGTGAAAAACTGTTTTTT
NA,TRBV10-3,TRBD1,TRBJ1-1,CAISGGTGGLNTEAFF,TGTGCCATCAGTGGGGGGACAGGGGGCTTGAACACTGAAGCTTTCTTT
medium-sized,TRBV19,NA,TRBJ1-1,CASVRQGRSTEAFF,TGTGCCAGTGTCCGGCAGGGGCGTAGCACTGAAGCTTTCTTT
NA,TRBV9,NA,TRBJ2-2,CASSVDNRVPLSTGELFF,TGTGCCAGCAGCGTAGATAATCGGGTCCCATTGTCCACCGGGGAGCTGTTTTTT
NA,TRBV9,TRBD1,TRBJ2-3,CASSVEGTGISNTQYF,TGTGCCAGCAGCGTAGAGGGGACAGGGATATCAAATACGCAGTATTTT
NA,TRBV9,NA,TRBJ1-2,CASSVDISGFYGYTF,TGTGCCAGCAGCGTAGACATCTCGGGATTCTATGGCTACACCTTC
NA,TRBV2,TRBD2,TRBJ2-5,CASRSSGGLETQYF,TGTGCCAGCAGATCTAGCGGGGGGTTGGAGACCCAGTACTTC
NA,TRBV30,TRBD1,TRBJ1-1,CAWSVKDRMEGTEAFF,TGTGCCTGGAGTGTAAAGGACAGGATGGAGGGCACTGAAGCTTTCTTT
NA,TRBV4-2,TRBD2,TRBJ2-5,CASSQRRGGQETQYF,TGTGCCAGCAGCCAAAGGCGGGGGGGCCAAGAGACCCAGTACTTC
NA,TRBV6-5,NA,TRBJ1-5,CASSRRQNLGQPQHF,TGTGCCAGCAGCCGGAGACAGAACTTGGGTCAGCCCCAGCATTTT
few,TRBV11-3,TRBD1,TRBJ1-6,CASSVSGTGNSPLHF,TGTGCCAGCAGCGTTTCCGGGACAGGGAATTCACCCCTCCACTTT
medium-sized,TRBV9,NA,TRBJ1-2,CASSVSTRPERGYTF,TGTGCCAGCAGCGTATCAACCCGACCGGAGAGGGGCTACACCTTC
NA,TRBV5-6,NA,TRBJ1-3,CASSLPGSGNTIYF,TGTGCCAGCAGCTTGCCAGGGTCTGGAAACACCATATATTTT
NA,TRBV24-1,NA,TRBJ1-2,CATRPSTSNYGYTF,TGTGCCACCAGGCCCTCCACCAGTAACTATGGCTACACCTTC
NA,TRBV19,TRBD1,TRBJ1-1,CASSRGGADTEAFF,TGTGCCAGTAGTAGAGGGGGCGCGGACACTGAAGCTTTCTTT
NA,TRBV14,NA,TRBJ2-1,CASSQGHQGIPIINNEQFF,TGTGCCAGCAGCCAAGGTCACCAGGGGATCCCAATTATAAACAATGAGCAGTTCTTC
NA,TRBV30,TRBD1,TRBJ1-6,CAHRAGGAGNSPLHF,TGTGCCCACCGGGCAGGGGGCGCGGGTAATTCACCCCTCCACTTT
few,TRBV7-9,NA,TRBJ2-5,CASSVGAKETQYF,TGTGCCAGCAGTGTGGGAGCGAAAGAGACCCAGTACTTC
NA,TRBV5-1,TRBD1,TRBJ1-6,CASSAGTGGADSPLHF,TGCGCCAGCAGCGCCGGGACAGGGGGCGCGGATTCACCCCTCCACTTT
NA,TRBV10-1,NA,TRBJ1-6,CASILGEVDSPLHF,TGCGCCAGCATCCTGGGGGAGGTGGATTCACCCCTCCACTTT
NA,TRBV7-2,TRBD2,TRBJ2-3,CASSLRSSGRGTDTQYF,TGTGCCAGCAGCTTACGTTCCAGCGGGAGGGGCACAGATACGCAGTATTTT
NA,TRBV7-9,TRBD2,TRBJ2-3,CASSEGTSGGADTQYF,TGTGCCAGCAGCGAAGGGACTAGCGGAGGGGCGGATACGCAGTATTTT
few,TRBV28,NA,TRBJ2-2,CASTRVVDGTGELFF,TGTGCCAGCACCCGGGTAGTTGATGGGACCGGGGAGCTGTTTTTT